This TCR beta chain is drawn from a study of T cell repertoires in cytomegalovirus infection. As for the study in general: Indications came from public TCR beta signatures; they pointed to CMV infection and to a matching HLA type. General study findings and limits: HLA-C-restricted, CMV-specific TCR beta clonotypes were dominant ex vivo. Individuals carrying CMV plus the relevant HLA were identified by cumulative frequency of public TCR beta families.

This CDR3 contains 15 residues. J was trimmed by 5 bases and V by 1 base; bases with no gene match: 4. Germline CDR1 reads MGHRA; CDR2 reads YSYEKL. In regard to this clonotype: Its antigen is still unknown.

A single record per CDR3 protein comes from TCRdb applying MiXCR to the reads. The repertoire holds about 900,000 distinct CDR3 sequences, with around 31% as singletons. Material: cultured CD8+ T cells from PBMCs, obtained from culture after CMV antigen stimulation. The rearrangement joins TRBV4-1 to TRBJ2-1; TRBD2 aligns across 8 bases. The source of this sequence is a human donor in good health (CMV status not recorded). Some clones in this sample may be carry-over from other donors' samples. The CDR3 loop reads CASSQGQRGNNEQFF. CDR3 DNA: TGCGCCAGCAGCCAAGGGCAGCGGGGGAACAATGAGCAGTTCTTC.